Here is one TCR beta chain with its context. The sample belongs to a study of T cells in Graves' hyperthyroidism and ophthalmopathy. The TCR beta CDR3 regions underwent amplification using RNA transcripts as the source. Primed by the HTBI set, a first-round RT-PCR was run on the TCR CDR3. One entry per CDR3 protein, called by TCRdb with MiXCR from the multiplex PCR reads. The repertoire holds around 420,000 distinct CDR3 sequences, about 13% seen once, with around 5.3% in the top ten. V lost 1 base and J lost 0, with 11 bases in between. Germline assignment: CDR1 SGHNT and CDR2 YYREEE (reference sequence). This CDR3 has 16 amino acids. Stability of Graves' hyperthyroidism was defined as absent ophthalmopathy progression within 18 months. Hyperthyroidism had been newly diagnosed in patients aged 18 to 65, and its duration was under 2 months. Isolation of PBMCs was performed on around 9.8 ml fresh peripheral blood.

Source material: blood. The receptor's source is a woman aged 18-35 years with Graves' hyperthyroidism. The V call is TRBV5-4, the J call TRBJ2-1; D is undetermined. CDR3 sequence reads: CASSLSPESSYNEQFF. CDR3 bases: TGTGCCAGCAGCTTGTCCCCGGAAAGCTCCTACAATGAGCAGTTCTTC. Supplemented by reference TRBV5-4 and TRBJ2-1, the full variable domain reads ETGVTQSPTHLIKTRGQQVTLRCSSQSGHNTVSWYQQALGQGPQFIFQYYREEENGRGNFPPRFSGLQFPNYSSELNVNALELDDSALYLCASSLSPESSYNEQFFGPGTRLTVL.